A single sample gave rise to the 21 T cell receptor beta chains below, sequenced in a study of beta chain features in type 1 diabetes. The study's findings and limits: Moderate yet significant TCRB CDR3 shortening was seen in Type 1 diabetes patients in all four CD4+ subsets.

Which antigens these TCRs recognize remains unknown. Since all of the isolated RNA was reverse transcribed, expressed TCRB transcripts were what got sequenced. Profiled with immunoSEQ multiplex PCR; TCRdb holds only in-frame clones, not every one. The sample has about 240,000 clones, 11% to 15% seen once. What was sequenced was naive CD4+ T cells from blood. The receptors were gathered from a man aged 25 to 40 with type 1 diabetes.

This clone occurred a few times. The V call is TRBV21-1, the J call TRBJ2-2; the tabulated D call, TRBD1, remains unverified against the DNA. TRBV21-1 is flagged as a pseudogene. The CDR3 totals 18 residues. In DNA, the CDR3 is TGTGCCAGCAGCCAACCCGGGACAGGGTATTTGTCCACCGGGGAGCTGTTTTTT. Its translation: CASSQPGTGYLSTGELFF.

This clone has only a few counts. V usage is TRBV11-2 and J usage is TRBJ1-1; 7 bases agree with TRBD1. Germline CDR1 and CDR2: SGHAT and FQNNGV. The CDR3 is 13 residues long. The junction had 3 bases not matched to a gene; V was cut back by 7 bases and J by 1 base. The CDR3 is CASTRQGNTEAFF. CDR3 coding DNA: TGTGCCAGCACCCGACAGGGGAACACTGAAGCTTTCTTT.

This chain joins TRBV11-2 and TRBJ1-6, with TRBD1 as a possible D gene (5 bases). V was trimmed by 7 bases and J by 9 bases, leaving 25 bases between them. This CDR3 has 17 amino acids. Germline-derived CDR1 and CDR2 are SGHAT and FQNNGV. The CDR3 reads CASIGGPEVLRRSPLHF. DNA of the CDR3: TGTGCCAGCATCGGGGGTCCTGAGGTCCTACGTCGTTCACCCCTCCACTTT.

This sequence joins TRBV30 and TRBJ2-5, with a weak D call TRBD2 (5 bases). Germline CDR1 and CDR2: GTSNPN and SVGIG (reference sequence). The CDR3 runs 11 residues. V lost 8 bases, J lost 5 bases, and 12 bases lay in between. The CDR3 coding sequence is TGTGCCCGGGGAAACGTGGAGACCCAGTACTTC. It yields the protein CARGNVETQYF.

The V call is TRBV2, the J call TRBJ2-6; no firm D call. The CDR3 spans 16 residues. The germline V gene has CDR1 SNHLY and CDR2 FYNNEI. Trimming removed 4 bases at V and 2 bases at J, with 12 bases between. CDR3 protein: CASSANQVPGANVLTF. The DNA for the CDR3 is TGTGCCAGCAGTGCAAATCAGGTGCCTGGGGCCAACGTCCTGACTTTC.

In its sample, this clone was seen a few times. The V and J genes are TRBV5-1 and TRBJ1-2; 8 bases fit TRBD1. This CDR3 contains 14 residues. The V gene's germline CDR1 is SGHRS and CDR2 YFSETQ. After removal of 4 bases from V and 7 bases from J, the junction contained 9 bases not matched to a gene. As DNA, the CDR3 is TGCGCCAGCAGCCGAGGACAGGGTGAAGCTGGCTACACCTTC. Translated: CASSRGQGEAGYTF.

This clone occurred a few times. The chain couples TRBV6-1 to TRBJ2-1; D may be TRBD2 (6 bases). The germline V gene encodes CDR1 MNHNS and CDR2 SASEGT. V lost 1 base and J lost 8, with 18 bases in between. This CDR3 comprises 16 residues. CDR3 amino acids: CASSEEVTRGSDEQFF. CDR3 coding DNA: TGTGCCAGCAGTGAAGAGGTGACTAGAGGCTCGGATGAGCAGTTCTTC.

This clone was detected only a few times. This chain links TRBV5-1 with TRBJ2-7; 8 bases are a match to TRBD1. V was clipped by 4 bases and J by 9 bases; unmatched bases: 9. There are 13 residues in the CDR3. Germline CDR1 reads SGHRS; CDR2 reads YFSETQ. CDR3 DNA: TGCGCCAGCAGCCTGGACCCAGGGGGCGCGCAGTACTTC. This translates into CASSLDPGGAQYF.

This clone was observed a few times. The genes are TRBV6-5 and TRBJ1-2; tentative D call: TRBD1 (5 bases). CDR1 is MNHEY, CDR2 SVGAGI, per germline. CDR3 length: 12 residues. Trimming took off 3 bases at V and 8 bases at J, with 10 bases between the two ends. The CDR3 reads CASSYQGYGYTF. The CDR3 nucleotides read TGTGCCAGCAGTTATCAGGGTTACGGCTACACCTTC.

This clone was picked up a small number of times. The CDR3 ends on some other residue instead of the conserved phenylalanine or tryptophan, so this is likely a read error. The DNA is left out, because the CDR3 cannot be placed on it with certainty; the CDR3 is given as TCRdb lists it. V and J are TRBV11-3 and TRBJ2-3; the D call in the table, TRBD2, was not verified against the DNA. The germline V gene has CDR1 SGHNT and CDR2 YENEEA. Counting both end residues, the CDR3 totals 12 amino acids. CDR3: CASSHELAGEVG.

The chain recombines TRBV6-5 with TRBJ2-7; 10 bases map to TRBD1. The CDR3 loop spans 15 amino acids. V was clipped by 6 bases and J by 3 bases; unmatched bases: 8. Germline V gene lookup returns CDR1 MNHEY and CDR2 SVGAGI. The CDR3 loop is CASSRDRGQGYEQYF. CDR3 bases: TGTGCCAGCAGCCGCGACAGGGGGCAAGGCTACGAGCAGTACTTC.

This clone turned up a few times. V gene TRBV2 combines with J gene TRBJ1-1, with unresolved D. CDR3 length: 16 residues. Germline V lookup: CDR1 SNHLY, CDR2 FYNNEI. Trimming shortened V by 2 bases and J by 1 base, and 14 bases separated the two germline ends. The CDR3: CASSELIKAWNTEAFF. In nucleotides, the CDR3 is TGTGCCAGCAGTGAATTGATTAAAGCTTGGAACACTGAAGCTTTCTTT. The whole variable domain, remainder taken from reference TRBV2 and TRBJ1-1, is EPEVTQTPSHQVTQMGQEVILRCVPISNHLYFYWYRQILGQKVEFLVSFYNNEISEKSEIFDDQFSVERPDGSNFTLKIRSTKLEDSAMYFCASSELIKAWNTEAFFGQGTRLTVV.

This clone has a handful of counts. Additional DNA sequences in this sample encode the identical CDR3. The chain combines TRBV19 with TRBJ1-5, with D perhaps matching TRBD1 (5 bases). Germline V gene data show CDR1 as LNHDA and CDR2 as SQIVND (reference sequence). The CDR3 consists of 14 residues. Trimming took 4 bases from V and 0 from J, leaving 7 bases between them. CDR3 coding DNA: TGTGCCAGTAGTAGGGGGGGTAGCAATCAGCCCCAGCATTTT. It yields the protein CASSRGGSNQPQHF.

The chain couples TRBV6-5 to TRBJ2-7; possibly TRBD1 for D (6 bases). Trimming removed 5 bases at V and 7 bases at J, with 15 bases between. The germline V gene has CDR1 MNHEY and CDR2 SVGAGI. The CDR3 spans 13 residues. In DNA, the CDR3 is TGTGCCAGCAGTCCAGGACAGCTCGGGGAGCAGTACTTC. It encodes CASSPGQLGEQYF.

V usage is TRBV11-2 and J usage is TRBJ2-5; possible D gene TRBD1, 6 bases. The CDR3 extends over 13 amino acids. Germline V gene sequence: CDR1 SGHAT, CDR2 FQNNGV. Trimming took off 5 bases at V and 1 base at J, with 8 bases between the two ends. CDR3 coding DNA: TGTGCCAGCAGCAAGGACAGCCAAGAGACCCAGTACTTC. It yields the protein CASSKDSQETQYF.

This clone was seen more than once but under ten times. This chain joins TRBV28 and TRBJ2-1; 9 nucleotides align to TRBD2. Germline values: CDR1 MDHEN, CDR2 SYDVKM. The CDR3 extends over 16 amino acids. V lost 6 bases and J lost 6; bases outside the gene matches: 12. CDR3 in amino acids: CASSKAPGLALNEQFF. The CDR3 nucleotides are TGTGCCAGCAGCAAGGCGCCGGGACTAGCCCTCAATGAGCAGTTCTTC.

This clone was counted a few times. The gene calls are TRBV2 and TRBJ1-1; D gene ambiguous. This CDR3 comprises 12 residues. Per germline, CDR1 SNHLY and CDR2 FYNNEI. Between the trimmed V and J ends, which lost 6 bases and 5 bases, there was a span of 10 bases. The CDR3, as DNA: TGTGCCAGCAGGAACAGAGGGACTGAAGCTTTCTTT. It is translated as CASRNRGTEAFF.

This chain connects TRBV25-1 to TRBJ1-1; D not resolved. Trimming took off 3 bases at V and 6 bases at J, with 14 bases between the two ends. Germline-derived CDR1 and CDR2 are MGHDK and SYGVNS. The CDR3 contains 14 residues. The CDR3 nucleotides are TGTGCCAGCAGTGAGCGACAAGTCAGTTCTGAAGCTTTCTTT. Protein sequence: CASSERQVSSEAFF.

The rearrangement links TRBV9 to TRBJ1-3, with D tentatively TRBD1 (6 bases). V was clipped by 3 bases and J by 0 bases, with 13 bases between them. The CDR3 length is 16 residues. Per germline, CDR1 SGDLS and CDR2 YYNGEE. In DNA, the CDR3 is TGTGCCAGCAGCGGACGGACAGTCATCTCTGGAAACACCATATATTTT. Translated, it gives CASSGRTVISGNTIYF.

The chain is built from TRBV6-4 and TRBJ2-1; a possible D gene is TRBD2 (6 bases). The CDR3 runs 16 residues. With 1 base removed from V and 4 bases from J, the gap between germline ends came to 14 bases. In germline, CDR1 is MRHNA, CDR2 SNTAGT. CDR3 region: CASSDLGTSSYNEQFF. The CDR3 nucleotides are TGTGCCAGCAGTGACTTAGGAACTAGCAGTTACAATGAGCAGTTCTTC.

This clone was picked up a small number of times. The CDR3 spells CASSLAHLIPQHF. The CDR3 DNA is TGTGCCAGCAGCTTAGCTCACTTAATCCCCCAGCATTTT. The chain is built from TRBV13 and TRBJ1-5; D is uncertain. The germline CDR1 and CDR2 sequences are PRHDT and FYEKMQ (reference sequence). The CDR3 is 13 residues long. V shed 1 base and J shed 10 bases, with 11 bases lying between them.